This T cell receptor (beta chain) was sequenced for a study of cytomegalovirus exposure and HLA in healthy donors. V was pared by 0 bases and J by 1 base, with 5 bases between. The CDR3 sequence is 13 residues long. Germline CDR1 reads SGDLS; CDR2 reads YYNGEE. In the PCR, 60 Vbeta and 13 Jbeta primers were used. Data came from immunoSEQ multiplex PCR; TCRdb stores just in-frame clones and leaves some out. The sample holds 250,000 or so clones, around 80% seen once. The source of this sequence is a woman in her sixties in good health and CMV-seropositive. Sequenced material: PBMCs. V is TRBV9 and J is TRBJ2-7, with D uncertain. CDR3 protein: CASSVVPSYEQYF. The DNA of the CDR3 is TGTGCCAGCAGCGTAGTTCCTTCCTACGAGCAGTACTTC.